This entry concerns a single TCR beta chain. Its antigen is not identified. This sample stems from a study of OX40 agonist ivuxolimab in advanced cancers. Overall study results and limits: Low normalized clonal expansion also occurred in some nonresponding patients. Both blood CD4+ and CD8+ T cells showed clonal growth by week 6 at 0.1 to 3.0 mg/kg. Compared with CD4+, CD8+ T cells on average had more expanded clones.

Sampled blood was obtained at baseline, cycle 4 day 1, and cycle 7 day 1. TCRdb's table, derived via immunoSEQ multiplex PCR, lists solely in-frame clones and lacks some. The data hold about 60,000 clones, with around 84% observed a single time. This CDR3 is 15 amino acids long. After removal of 6 bases from V and 0 bases from J, the junction contained 5 bases not matched to a gene. Germline CDR1 and CDR2: MGHRA and YSYEKL. V usage is TRBV4-1 and J usage is TRBJ2-7; 10 bases match TRBD1. Sequenced material: CD4+ or CD8+ T cells sorted from blood, taken in a trial of the OX40 agonist ivuxolimab. This receptor was identified in an adult with an advanced solid tumor such as melanoma, head and neck, liver or kidney cancer. The CDR3 protein is CASRLGTGVSYEQYF. The CDR3, as DNA: TGCGCCAGCAGGCTCGGGACAGGGGTCTCCTACGAGCAGTACTTC.